Each of the 4 T cell receptor beta chains below was sequenced from the same sample in a study of cytomegalovirus exposure and HLA in healthy donors. This PCR relied on a set of 60 Vbeta primers and 13 Jbeta primers. Assay used: immunoSEQ multiplex PCR; TCRdb lists only in-frame clones, some missing. The sample contains about 150,000 clones, roughly 79% of which appear only once. Sequencing was performed on PBMCs. Receptors originate from a woman between 35 and 50 years old in good health and CMV-seronegative.

This chain uses TRBV28 with TRBJ2-7; tentatively, D is TRBD1 (6 bases). The CDR3 loop spans 16 amino acids. Germline V gene lookup returns CDR1 MDHEN and CDR2 SYDVKM. V gave up 6 bases and J gave up 0 bases, with 18 bases separating them. CDR3 amino acids: CASRASPGASSYEQYF. In nucleotides, the CDR3 is TGTGCCAGCAGAGCGTCCCCAGGGGCCAGCTCCTACGAGCAGTACTTC. The whole variable domain, filled in from reference TRBV28 and TRBJ2-7, reads DVKVTQSSRYLVKRTGEKVFLECVQDMDHENMFWYRQDPGLGLRLIYFSYDVKMKEKGDIPEGYSVSREKKERFSLILESASTNQTSMYLCASRASPGASSYEQYFGPGTRLTVT.

This rearrangement joins TRBV11-2 to TRBJ1-4; 9 positions agree with TRBD1. V lost 0 bases, J lost 5 bases, and 4 bases stayed unmatched. The length of the CDR3 is 16 residues. CDR1 and CDR2 from the germline V gene are SGHAT and FQNNGV. The CDR3 nucleotides are TGTGCCAGCAGCTTAGAGAGAGGACAGGGGAATGAAAAACTGTTTTTT. This gives the protein CASSLERGQGNEKLFF.

The CDR3, as DNA: TGTGCCAGCAGCTTCGAGAGGGGCACAGATACGCAGTATTTT. Amino acids: CASSFERGTDTQYF. This chain joins TRBV7-9 and TRBJ2-3; possible D gene TRBD2, 5 bases. CDR1 is SEHNR, CDR2 FQNEAQ, per germline (reference sequence). Trimming cost V 3 bases and J 1 base, with 8 bases left between them. The CDR3 loop spans 14 amino acids. Drawing the rest from reference TRBV7-9 and TRBJ2-3, the complete variable domain is DTGVSQNPRHKITKRGQNVTFRCDPISEHNRLYWYRQTLGQGPEFLTYFQNEAQLEKSRLLSDRFSAERPKGSFSTLEIQRTEQGDSAMYLCASSFERGTDTQYFGPGTRLTVL.

This sequence joins TRBV5-6 and TRBJ2-7; TRBD1 matches at 12 bases. Per the germline V gene, CDR1 is SGHDT and CDR2 is YYEEEE. The CDR3 is 18 amino acids. V gave up 4 bases and J gave up 7 bases; unmatched junction bases: 18. The CDR3 coding sequence is TGTGCCAGCAGCCTCCGAGGGTCCGGGGACAGGGGGCGAGAGGAGCAGTACTTC. As protein: CASSLRGSGDRGREEQYF.